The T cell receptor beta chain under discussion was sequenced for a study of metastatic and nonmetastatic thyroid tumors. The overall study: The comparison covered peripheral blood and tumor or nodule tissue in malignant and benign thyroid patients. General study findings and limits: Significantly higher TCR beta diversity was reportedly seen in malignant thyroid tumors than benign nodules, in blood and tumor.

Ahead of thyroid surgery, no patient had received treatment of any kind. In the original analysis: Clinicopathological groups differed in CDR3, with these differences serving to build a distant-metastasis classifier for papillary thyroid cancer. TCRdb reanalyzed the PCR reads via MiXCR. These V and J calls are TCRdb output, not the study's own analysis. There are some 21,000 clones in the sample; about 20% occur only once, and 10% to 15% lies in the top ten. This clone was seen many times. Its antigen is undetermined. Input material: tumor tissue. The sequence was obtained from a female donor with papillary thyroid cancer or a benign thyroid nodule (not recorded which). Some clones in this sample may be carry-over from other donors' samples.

The CDR3 here is CASSKRTGAVDTQYF. CDR3 sequence (DNA): TGTGCCAGTAGTAAGAGGACGGGAGCTGTAGATACGCAGTATTTT. The gene calls are TRBV19 and TRBJ2-3, with D possibly matching TRBD2 (6 bases). V was clipped by 4 bases and J by 5 bases, with 16 bases between them. From germline, CDR1 is LNHDA and CDR2 SQIVND (reference sequence). This CDR3 contains 15 residues.